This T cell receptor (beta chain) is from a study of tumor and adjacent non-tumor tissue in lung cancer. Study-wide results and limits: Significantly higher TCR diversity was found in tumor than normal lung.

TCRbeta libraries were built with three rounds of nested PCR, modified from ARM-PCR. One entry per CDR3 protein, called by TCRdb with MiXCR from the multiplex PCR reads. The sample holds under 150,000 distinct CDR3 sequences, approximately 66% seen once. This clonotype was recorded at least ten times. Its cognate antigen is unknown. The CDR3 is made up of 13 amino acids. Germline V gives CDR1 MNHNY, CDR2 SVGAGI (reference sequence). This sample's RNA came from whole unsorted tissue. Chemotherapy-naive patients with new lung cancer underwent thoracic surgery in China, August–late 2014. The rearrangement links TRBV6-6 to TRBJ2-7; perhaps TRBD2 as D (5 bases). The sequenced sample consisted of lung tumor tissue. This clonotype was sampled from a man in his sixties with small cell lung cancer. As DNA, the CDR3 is TGTGCCAGCAGTTCCAGGACTGGATACGAGCTGTACGTC. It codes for CASSSRTGYELYV.